The TCR beta chain described here comes from a study of early T cells in non-severe SARS-CoV-2 infection. Study-wide points: Database matching using VDJdb favored anti-spike CD8 responses, with private and CD4 specificities left missing.

From germline, CDR1 is WSHSY and CDR2 SAAADI. Deletions cut 6 bases from V and 0 bases from J, with 11 bases between. The CDR3 consists of 15 residues. Unique molecular identifiers tagged individual cDNA molecules. TCRdb processed the 5' RACE reads anew with MiXCR; each CDR3 protein has one entry. The table has about 19,000 distinct CDR3 sequences, about 4% seen once; the top ten hold 5.5% to 8.5%. This clonotype showed up many times. Its antigen is undetermined. The specimen was whole blood. V gene TRBV10-2 combines with J gene TRBJ1-4; D not certain. This TCR was recovered from an adult who was a healthcare worker with PCR-confirmed SARS-CoV-2 infection or an uninfected control (not recorded which). The CDR3 nucleotides read TGCGCCAGCAGCCCGACACCTGCAACTAATGAAAAACTGTTTTTT. Amino acids: CASSPTPATNEKLFF.